Listed here are 4 T cell receptor beta chains from one sample, sequenced in a study of cytomegalovirus exposure and HLA in healthy donors. Assay used: immunoSEQ multiplex PCR; TCRdb lists only in-frame clones, some missing. The table records a few hundred thousand clones, roughly 83% of them present only once. Material for sequencing was PBMCs. These receptors were collected from a woman in her thirties in good health and CMV-seropositive.

The genes are TRBV18 and TRBJ2-7; weak D call: TRBD2 (5 bases). The CDR3 consists of 13 residues. The germline gives CDR1 KGHSH, CDR2 LQKENI. V lost 2 bases, J lost 0 bases, and 5 bases lay in between. This CDR3 reads CASSPDYSYEQYF. As DNA, the CDR3 is TGTGCCAGCTCACCAGACTACTCCTACGAGCAGTACTTC.

The V and J genes are TRBV29-1 and TRBJ1-1; 8 positions agree with TRBD1. V dropped 3 bases and J dropped 11; count of bases not matched to a gene: 29. The CDR3 runs 19 residues. Germline CDR1 SQVTM, CDR2 ANQGSEA. CDR3 loop: CSVEGRGREGMIGKISAFF. The CDR3 DNA reads TGCAGCGTTGAGGGCAGGGGGCGGGAGGGGATGATCGGAAAAATATCGGCTTTCTTT.

The J gene is TRBJ2-5, the V gene TRBV7-9; D is undetermined. Trimming left V 5 bases short and J 3 bases short, with 4 bases between. The CDR3 is 11 residues long. CDR1 is SEHNR and CDR2 is FQNEAQ in the germline V gene (reference sequence). The CDR3 region is CASSHKETQYF. In DNA, the CDR3 is TGTGCCAGCAGCCACAAAGAGACCCAGTACTTC.

This sequence joins TRBV7-9 and TRBJ2-7; no clear D gene. V lost 2 bases and J 6 bases, leaving 14 bases between the germline ends. CDR3 length: 14 amino acids. Germline CDR1 reads SEHNR; CDR2 reads FQNEAQ (reference sequence). The CDR3, as DNA: TGTGCCAGCAGCTTAAAAGGTCCCCTGGGCGAGCAGTACTTC. It specifies CASSLKGPLGEQYF.